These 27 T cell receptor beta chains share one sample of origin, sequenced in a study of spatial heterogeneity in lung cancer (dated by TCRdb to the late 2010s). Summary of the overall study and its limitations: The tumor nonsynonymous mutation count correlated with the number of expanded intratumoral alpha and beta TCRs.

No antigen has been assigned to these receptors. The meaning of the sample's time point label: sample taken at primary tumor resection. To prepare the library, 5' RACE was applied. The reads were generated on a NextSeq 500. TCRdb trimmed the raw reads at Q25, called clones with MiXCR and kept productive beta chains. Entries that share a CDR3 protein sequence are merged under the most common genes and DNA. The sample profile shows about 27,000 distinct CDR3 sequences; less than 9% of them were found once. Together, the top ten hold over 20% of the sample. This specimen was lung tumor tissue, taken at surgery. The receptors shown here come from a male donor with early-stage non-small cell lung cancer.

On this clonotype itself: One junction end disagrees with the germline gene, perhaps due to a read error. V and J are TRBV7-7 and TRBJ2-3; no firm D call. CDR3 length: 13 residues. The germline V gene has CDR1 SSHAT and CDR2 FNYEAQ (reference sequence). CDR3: CASSPDSTDTQYF. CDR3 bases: TGTGCTAGCAGCCCGGACAGCACAGATACGCAGTATTTT.

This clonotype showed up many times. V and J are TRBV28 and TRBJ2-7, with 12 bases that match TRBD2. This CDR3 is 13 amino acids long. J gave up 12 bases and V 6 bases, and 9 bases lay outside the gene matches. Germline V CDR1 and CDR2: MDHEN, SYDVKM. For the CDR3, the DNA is TGTGCCAGCAGACCTAGCGGGGGGGTCCCCCTGTACTTC. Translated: CASRPSGGVPLYF.

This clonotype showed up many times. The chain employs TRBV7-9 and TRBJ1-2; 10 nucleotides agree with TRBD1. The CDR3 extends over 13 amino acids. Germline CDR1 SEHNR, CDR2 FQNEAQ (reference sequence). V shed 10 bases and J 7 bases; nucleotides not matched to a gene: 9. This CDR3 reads CATHGTGVGGYTF. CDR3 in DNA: TGTGCCACCCACGGGACAGGGGTAGGTGGCTACACCTTC.

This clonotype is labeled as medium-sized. CDR3 nucleotides: TGTGCCAGCGGGTTTGGGCAGCCCCAGCATTTT. This translates into CASGFGQPQHF. The chain uses TRBV12-3 or TRBV12-4 and TRBJ1-5; D remains ambiguous. The CDR3 runs to 11 residues. Trimming left V 8 bases short and J 7 bases short, with 9 bases between.

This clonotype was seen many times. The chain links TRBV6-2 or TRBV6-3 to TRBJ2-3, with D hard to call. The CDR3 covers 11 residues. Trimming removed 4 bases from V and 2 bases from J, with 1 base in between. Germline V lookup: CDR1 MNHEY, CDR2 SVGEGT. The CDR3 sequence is CASSSTDTQYF. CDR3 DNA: TGTGCCAGCAGTTCCACAGATACGCAGTATTTT.

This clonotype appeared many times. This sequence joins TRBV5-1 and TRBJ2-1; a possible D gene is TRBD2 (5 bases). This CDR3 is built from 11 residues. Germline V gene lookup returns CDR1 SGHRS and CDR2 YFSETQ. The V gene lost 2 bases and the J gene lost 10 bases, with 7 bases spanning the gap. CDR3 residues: CASSFGVEQFF. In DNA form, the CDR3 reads TGCGCCAGCAGCTTCGGGGTAGAGCAGTTCTTC.

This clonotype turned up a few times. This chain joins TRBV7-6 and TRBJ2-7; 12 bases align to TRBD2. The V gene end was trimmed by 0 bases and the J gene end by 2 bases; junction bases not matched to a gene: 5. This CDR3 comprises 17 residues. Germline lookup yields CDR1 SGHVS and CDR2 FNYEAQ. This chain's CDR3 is CASSLAPASGGAYEQYF. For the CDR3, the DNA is TGTGCCAGCAGCTTAGCCCCGGCTAGCGGGGGGGCCTACGAGCAGTACTTC.

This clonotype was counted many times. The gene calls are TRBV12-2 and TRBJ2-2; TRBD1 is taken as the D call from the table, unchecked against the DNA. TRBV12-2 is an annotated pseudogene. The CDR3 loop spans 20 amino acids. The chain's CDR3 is CASRLEGQMSSEGGTGELFF. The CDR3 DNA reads TGTGCAAGTCGCTTAGAGGGACAGATGTCGTCTGAAGGAGGCACCGGGGAGCTGTTTTTT.

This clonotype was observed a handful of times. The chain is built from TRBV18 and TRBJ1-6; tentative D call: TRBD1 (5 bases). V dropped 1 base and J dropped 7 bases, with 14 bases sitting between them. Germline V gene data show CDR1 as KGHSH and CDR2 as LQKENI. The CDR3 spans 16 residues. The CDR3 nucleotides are TGTGCCAGCTCACCACAAACGGTGGGGGTAAATTCACCCCTCCACTTT. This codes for CASSPQTVGVNSPLHF.

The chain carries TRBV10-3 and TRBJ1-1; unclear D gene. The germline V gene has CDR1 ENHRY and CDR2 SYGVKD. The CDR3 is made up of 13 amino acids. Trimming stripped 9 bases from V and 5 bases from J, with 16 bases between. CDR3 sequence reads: CAMADTLGTEAFF. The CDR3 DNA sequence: TGTGCCATGGCAGACACCCTTGGGACTGAAGCTTTCTTT.

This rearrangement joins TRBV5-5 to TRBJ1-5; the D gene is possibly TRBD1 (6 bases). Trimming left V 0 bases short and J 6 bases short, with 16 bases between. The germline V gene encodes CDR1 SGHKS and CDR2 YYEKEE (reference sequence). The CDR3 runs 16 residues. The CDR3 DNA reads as TGTGCCAGCAGCTTGGATGCGGCGGGGGCGTCTCAGCCCCAGCATTTT. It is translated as CASSLDAAGASQPQHF.

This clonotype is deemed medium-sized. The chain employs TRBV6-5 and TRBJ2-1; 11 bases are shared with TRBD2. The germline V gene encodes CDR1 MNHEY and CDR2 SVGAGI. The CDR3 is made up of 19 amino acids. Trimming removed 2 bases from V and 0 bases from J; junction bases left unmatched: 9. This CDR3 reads CASSYPRASGGRSYNEQFF. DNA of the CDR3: TGTGCCAGCAGTTACCCCCGGGCTAGCGGGGGGCGCTCCTACAATGAGCAGTTCTTC.

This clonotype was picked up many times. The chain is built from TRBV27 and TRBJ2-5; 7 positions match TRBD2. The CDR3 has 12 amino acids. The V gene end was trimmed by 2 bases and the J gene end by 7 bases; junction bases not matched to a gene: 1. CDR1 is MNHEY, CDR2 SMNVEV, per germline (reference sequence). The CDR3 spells CASSLGGGTQYF. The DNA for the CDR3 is TGTGCCAGCAGTTTAGGGGGGGGGACCCAGTACTTC.

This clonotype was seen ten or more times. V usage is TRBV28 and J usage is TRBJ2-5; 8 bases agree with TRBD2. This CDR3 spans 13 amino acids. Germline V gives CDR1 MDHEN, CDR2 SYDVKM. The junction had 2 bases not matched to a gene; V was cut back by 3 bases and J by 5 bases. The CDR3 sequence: CASSLTGGETQYF. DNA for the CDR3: TGTGCCAGCAGTTTGACGGGAGGGGAGACCCAGTACTTC.

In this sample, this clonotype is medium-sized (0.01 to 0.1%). In DNA form, the CDR3 reads TGTGCCAGCAGTCCCCAAAACAGGGGCGGCGCTTTCTTT. Amino acids: CASSPQNRGGAFF. The chain uses TRBV28 and TRBJ1-1; 7 positions match TRBD1. Germline CDR1 is MDHEN and CDR2 is SYDVKM. The CDR3 is 13 residues long. V was clipped by 5 bases and J by 11 bases; unmatched bases: 11.

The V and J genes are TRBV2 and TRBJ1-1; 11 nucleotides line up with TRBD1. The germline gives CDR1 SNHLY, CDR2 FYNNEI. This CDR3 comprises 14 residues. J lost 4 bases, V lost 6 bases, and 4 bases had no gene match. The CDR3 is CASSGDRGSTEAFF. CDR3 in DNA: TGTGCCAGCAGCGGGGACAGGGGGTCCACTGAAGCTTTCTTT.

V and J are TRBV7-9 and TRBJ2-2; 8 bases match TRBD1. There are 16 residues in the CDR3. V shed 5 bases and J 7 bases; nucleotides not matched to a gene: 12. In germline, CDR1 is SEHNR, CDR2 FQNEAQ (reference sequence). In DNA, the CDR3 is TGTGCCAGCAGCCCCAGCCCCGGACAGGGAAACGGGGAGCTGTTTTTT. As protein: CASSPSPGQGNGELFF.

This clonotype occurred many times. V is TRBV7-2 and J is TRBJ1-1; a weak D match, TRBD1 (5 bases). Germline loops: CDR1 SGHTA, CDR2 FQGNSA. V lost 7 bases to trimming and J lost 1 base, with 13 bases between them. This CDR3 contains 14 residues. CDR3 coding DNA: TGTGCCAGCACCGCCGGGGGGTCGAACACTGAAGCTTTCTTT. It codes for CASTAGGSNTEAFF.

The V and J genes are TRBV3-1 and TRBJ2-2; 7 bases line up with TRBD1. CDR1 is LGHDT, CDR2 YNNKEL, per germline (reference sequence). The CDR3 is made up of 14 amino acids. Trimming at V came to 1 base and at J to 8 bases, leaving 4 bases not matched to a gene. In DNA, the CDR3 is TGTGCCAGCAGCCAAGCAGGGGGTTCTGGGGAGCTGTTTTTT. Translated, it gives CASSQAGGSGELFF.

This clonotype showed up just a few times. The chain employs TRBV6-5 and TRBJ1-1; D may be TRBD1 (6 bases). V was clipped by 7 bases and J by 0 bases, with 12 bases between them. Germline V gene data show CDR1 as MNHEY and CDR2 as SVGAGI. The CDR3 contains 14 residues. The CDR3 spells CASTPGHLNTEAFF. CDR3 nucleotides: TGTGCCAGCACTCCGGGACACCTGAACACTGAAGCTTTCTTT.

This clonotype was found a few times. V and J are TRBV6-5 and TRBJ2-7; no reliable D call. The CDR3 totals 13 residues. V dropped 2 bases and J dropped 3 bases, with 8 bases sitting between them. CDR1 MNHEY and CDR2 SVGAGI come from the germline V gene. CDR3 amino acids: CASSYQVNYEQYF. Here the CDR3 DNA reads TGTGCCAGCAGTTACCAAGTTAACTACGAGCAGTACTTC.

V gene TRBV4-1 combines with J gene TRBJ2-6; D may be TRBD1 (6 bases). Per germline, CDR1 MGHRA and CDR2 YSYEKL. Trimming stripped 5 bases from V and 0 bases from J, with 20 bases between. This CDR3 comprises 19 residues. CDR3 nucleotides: TGCGCCAGCAGCTACCGGGACATCCGCCCTAGCTCTGGGGCCAACGTCCTGACTTTC. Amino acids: CASSYRDIRPSSGANVLTF.

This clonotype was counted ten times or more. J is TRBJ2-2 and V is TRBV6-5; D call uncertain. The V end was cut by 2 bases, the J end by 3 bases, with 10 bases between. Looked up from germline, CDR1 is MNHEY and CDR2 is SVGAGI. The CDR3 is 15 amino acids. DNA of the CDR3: TGTGCCAGCAGTTACGGGAAACGGGACACCGGGGAGCTGTTTTTT. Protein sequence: CASSYGKRDTGELFF.

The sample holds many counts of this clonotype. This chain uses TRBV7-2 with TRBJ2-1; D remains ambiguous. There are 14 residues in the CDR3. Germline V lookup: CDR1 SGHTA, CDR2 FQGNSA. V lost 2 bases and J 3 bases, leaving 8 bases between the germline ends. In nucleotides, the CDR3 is TGTGCCAGCAGCTTAAACTTTCGCTACAATGAGCAGTTCTTC. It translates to CASSLNFRYNEQFF.

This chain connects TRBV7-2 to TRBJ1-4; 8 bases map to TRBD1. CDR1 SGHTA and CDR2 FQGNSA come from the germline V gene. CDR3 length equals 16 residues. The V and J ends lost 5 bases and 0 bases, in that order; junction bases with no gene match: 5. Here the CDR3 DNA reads TGTGCCAGCAGCGTCGACAGGGGTGCAACTAATGAAAAACTGTTTTTT. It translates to CASSVDRGATNEKLFF.

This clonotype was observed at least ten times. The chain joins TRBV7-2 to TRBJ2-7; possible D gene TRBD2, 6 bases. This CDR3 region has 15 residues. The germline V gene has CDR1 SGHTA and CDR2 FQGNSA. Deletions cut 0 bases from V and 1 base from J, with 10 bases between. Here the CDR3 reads CASSLAEGQSYEQYF. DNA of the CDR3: TGTGCCAGCAGCTTAGCGGAGGGGCAGTCCTACGAGCAGTACTTC.

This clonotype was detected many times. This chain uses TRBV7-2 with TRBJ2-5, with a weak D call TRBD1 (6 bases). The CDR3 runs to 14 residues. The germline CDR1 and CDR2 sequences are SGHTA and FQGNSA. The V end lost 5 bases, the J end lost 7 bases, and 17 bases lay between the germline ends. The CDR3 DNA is TGTGCCAGCAGCCTCGGACAGCCAAGATCGACCCAGTACTTC. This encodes CASSLGQPRSTQYF.